This TCR beta chain was captured by sequencing in a study of cytomegalovirus exposure and HLA in healthy donors. General observations from the study: Most TCR sequences showed up rarely, but some public TCRs showed up in many donors.

The PCR employed 60 Vbeta primers together with 13 Jbeta primers. Generated by immunoSEQ multiplex PCR, the TCRdb table keeps only in-frame clones and is missing some. The top ten clones hold 4.8% of a sample with around 94,000 clones, roughly 60% of them seen once. Comment on this clone: The antigen remains unidentified.

The receptor was isolated from a human donor in good health. Sequencing was performed on PBMCs.

CDR3 protein: CASSPSGTWTGELFF. The CDR3 region has the DNA TGCGCCAGCAGCCCTAGCGGGACTTGGACCGGGGAGCTGTTTTTT. The J gene is TRBJ2-2, the V gene TRBV5-1; 9 bases are shared with TRBD2. The CDR3 consists of 15 residues. V was pared by 4 bases and J by 5 bases, with 6 bases of the junction left unmatched. From germline, CDR1 is SGHRS and CDR2 YFSETQ.